The next 23 T cell receptor beta chains were all read from a single sample in a study of blood T cell repertoires in COVID-19. Generated by immunoSEQ multiplex PCR, the TCRdb table keeps only in-frame clones and is missing some. The sample yields roughly 190,000 clones, 82% seen once. Material for sequencing was PBMCs or T cells enriched from blood (not recorded which). The receptors stem from a woman aged 60 to 75 with acute COVID-19.

This chain uses TRBV30 with TRBJ1-6; possibly TRBD1 for D (6 bases). The CDR3 has 19 residues. The V gene lost 0 bases and the J gene lost 7 bases, with 25 bases spanning the gap. Germline CDR1 and CDR2: GTSNPN and SVGIG (reference sequence). CDR3 sequence: CAWSVLIPGGAYRNSPLHF. CDR3 coding DNA: TGTGCCTGGAGTGTACTCATCCCCGGGGGGGCCTACCGCAATTCACCCCTCCACTTT.

This chain uses TRBV5-1 with TRBJ2-2; TRBD1 matches 11 bases. This CDR3 comprises 15 residues. Trimming cost V 4 bases and J 5 bases; bases outside gene matches: 4. Germline CDR1 is SGHRS and CDR2 is YFSETQ. The CDR3: CASSLRDRGTGELFF. The CDR3 coding sequence is TGCGCCAGCAGCCTCCGGGACAGGGGGACCGGGGAGCTGTTTTTT.

The J gene is TRBJ2-7, the V gene TRBV19; D is possibly TRBD1 (6 bases). The V gene's germline CDR1 is LNHDA and CDR2 SQIVND (reference sequence). V lost 2 bases and J 3 bases, leaving 8 bases between the germline ends. The CDR3 has 13 amino acids. The CDR3 reads CASSIRTDYEQYF. The CDR3 DNA reads TGTGCCAGTAGTATACGGACAGACTACGAGCAGTACTTC.

The genes are TRBV10-3 and TRBJ2-4; D is perhaps TRBD1 (6 bases). This CDR3 comprises 17 residues. Trimming took 1 base from V and 0 from J, leaving 13 bases between them. Germline V gene sequence: CDR1 ENHRY, CDR2 SYGVKD. DNA for the CDR3: TGTGCCATCAGTGAGTGGTCAGGGGATTTAGCCAAAAACATTCAGTACTTC. Translated: CAISEWSGDLAKNIQYF.

The chain combines TRBV5-8 with TRBJ2-2, with 7 nucleotides matching TRBD1. Germline CDR1 is SGHTS and CDR2 is YDEGEE. This CDR3 has 17 amino acids. J was trimmed by 0 bases and V by 5 bases; bases with no gene match: 10. As DNA, the CDR3 is TGTGCCAGCAGGGGTGACAGGGTCTTCGCGAACACCGGGGAGCTGTTTTTT. It specifies CASRGDRVFANTGELFF.

The V gene is TRBV6-6, the J gene TRBJ1-6; D possibly corresponds to TRBD1 (6 bases). This CDR3 is 15 amino acids long. Germline CDR1 and CDR2: MNHNY and SVGAGI (reference sequence). V was shortened by 0 bases and J by 10 bases, with 13 bases between the two germline ends. The CDR3 sequence is CASSYSGRGGSPLHF. The CDR3 DNA is TGTGCCAGCAGTTACTCAGGCAGGGGTGGGTCACCCCTCCACTTT.

This clone was detected once. The J gene is TRBJ2-7, the V gene TRBV4-1; D not certain. The CDR3 length is 13 residues. V lost 6 bases and J lost 0, with 9 bases in between. Germline CDR1 MGHRA, CDR2 YSYEKL. This chain's CDR3 is CASRAVSSYEQYF. The CDR3 DNA reads as TGCGCCAGCAGGGCGGTAAGCTCCTACGAGCAGTACTTC.

The rearrangement links TRBV9 to TRBJ2-3; D is perhaps TRBD2 (6 bases). V lost 4 bases to trimming and J lost 2 bases, with 17 bases between them. This CDR3 contains 16 residues. CDR1 and CDR2 (germline): SGDLS, YYNGEE. CDR3 sequence: CASSPPRDSYTDTQYF. The CDR3 nucleotides are TGTGCCAGCAGCCCCCCCAGGGACTCTTACACAGATACGCAGTATTTT.

The chain employs TRBV2 and TRBJ2-5, with D perhaps matching TRBD1 (6 bases). The CDR3 length is 11 residues. Germline CDR1 reads SNHLY; CDR2 reads FYNNEI. This chain's CDR3 is CSQGNQETQYF. CDR3 sequence (DNA): TGTTCGCAGGGGAACCAAGAGACCCAGTACTTC.

J is TRBJ2-1 and V is TRBV7-2; D may be TRBD2 (5 bases). This CDR3 contains 14 residues. Germline values: CDR1 SGHTA, CDR2 FQGNSA. With 1 base removed from V and 5 bases from J, the gap between germline ends came to 9 bases. CDR3 sequence reads: CASSLVGVHNEQFF. The CDR3 bases are TGTGCCAGCAGCTTAGTCGGGGTCCACAATGAGCAGTTCTTC. The whole variable domain, remainder taken from reference TRBV7-2 and TRBJ2-1, is GAGVSQSPSNKVTEKGKDVELRCDPISGHTALYWYRQSLGQGLEFLIYFQGNSAPDKSGLPSDRFSAERTGGSVSTLTIQRTQQEDSAVYLCASSLVGVHNEQFFGPGTRLTVL.

CDR3 nucleotide sequence: TGTGCCAGCAGTCCGCGGGACAGGGGGTACACTGAAGCTTTCTTT. Translation gives CASSPRDRGYTEAFF. V usage is TRBV27 and J usage is TRBJ1-1; 11 nucleotides agree with TRBD1. Germline V lookup: CDR1 MNHEY, CDR2 SMNVEV (reference sequence). This CDR3 spans 15 amino acids. The V gene end was trimmed by 5 bases and the J gene end by 3 bases; junction bases not matched to a gene: 5.

The V gene is TRBV7-2, the J gene TRBJ1-3; D is undetermined. V was shortened by 2 bases and J by 4 bases, with 6 bases between the two germline ends. Germline assignment: CDR1 SGHTA and CDR2 FQGNSA. The CDR3 runs 13 residues. In nucleotides, the CDR3 is TGTGCCAGCAGCTTATTTGAGGGAAACACCATATATTTT. Its translation: CASSLFEGNTIYF.

This CDR3 is CASSPGSYEQYF. The CDR3 DNA reads TGTGCCAGTAGTCCAGGGTCCTACGAGCAGTACTTC. V usage is TRBV19 and J usage is TRBJ2-7, with D perhaps matching TRBD1 (5 bases). Per the germline V gene, CDR1 is LNHDA and CDR2 is SQIVND (reference sequence). This CDR3 contains 12 residues. Trimming shortened V by 5 bases and J by 1 base, and 6 bases separated the two germline ends.

The chain joins TRBV5-4 to TRBJ1-4, with 10 bases fitting TRBD1. Germline values: CDR1 SGHNT, CDR2 YYREEE (reference sequence). CDR3 size: 16 residues. The V and J ends lost 4 bases and 8 bases, in that order; junction bases with no gene match: 11. Here the CDR3 reads CASSPPPGQGKEKLFF. The CDR3 DNA reads TGTGCCAGCAGCCCCCCCCCGGGACAGGGGAAGGAAAAACTGTTTTTT.

The V gene is TRBV7-7, the J gene TRBJ2-1, with D maybe TRBD2 (6 bases). This CDR3 has 16 residues. CDR1 and CDR2 (germline): SSHAT, FNYEAQ (reference sequence). V shed 1 base and J shed 6 bases, with 16 bases lying between them. The CDR3 is CASSLVSGGVFNEQFF. Written as DNA, the CDR3 is TGTGCCAGCAGCTTAGTTTCCGGGGGAGTTTTCAATGAGCAGTTCTTC.

This chain joins TRBV5-4 and TRBJ2-2; tentative D call: TRBD1 (6 bases). Germline loops: CDR1 SGHNT, CDR2 YYREEE (reference sequence). V shed 4 bases and J shed 7 bases, with 11 bases lying between them. The CDR3 loop spans 13 amino acids. CDR3 coding DNA: TGTGCCAGCAGCCCAGGGGCGTTCGGGGAGCTGTTTTTT. It specifies CASSPGAFGELFF.

The chain's CDR3 is CASSPKGGHITEAFF. CDR3 bases: TGTGCCAGCAGCCCCAAAGGAGGGCACATCACTGAAGCTTTCTTT. V is TRBV7-9 and J is TRBJ1-1; D remains ambiguous. V was clipped by 5 bases and J by 4 bases, with 17 bases between them. This CDR3 is built from 15 residues. Germline values: CDR1 SEHNR, CDR2 FQNEAQ (reference sequence).

In DNA form, the CDR3 reads TGTGCCAGCAGCCCAACGGGGGTTCCGGCTAACTATGGCTACACCTTC. It translates to CASSPTGVPANYGYTF. This rearrangement joins TRBV9 to TRBJ1-2; possible D gene TRBD1, 5 bases. The CDR3 totals 16 residues. Germline lookup yields CDR1 SGDLS and CDR2 YYNGEE. Trimming cost V 4 bases and J 0 bases, with 16 bases left between them.

This clone occurred a few times. The chain employs TRBV10-1 and TRBJ2-2; D might be TRBD1 (6 bases). The CDR3 totals 12 residues. V dropped 6 bases and J dropped 7 bases, with 9 bases sitting between them. Germline lookup yields CDR1 WNHNN and CDR2 SYGVQD (reference sequence). The CDR3 protein is CASSQGIGELFF. The CDR3 bases are TGCGCCAGCAGCCAGGGGATCGGGGAGCTGTTTTTT.

The rearrangement joins TRBV20-1 to TRBJ1-2; D may be TRBD1 (5 bases). V was trimmed by 8 bases and J by 8 bases, leaving 12 bases between them. CDR3 length: 10 amino acids. Germline CDR1 reads DFQATT; CDR2 reads SNEGSKA (reference sequence). The CDR3 coding sequence is TGCAGTTCGAGAGGGGCCGGCTACACCTTC. Protein: CSSRGAGYTF.

The chain uses TRBV10-3 and TRBJ1-5, with a tentative D call TRBD1 (6 bases). Trimming took 0 bases from V and 0 from J, leaving 9 bases between them. CDR1 ENHRY and CDR2 SYGVKD come from the germline V gene. This CDR3 has 16 amino acids. This CDR3 reads CAISESPDSSNQPQHF. The CDR3 DNA reads as TGTGCCATCAGTGAGTCACCGGACAGTAGCAATCAGCCCCAGCATTTT.

J is TRBJ2-5 and V is TRBV10-3; weak D call: TRBD1 (5 bases). The CDR3 runs 13 residues. Trimming took off 3 bases at V and 5 bases at J, with 10 bases between the two ends. CDR1 and CDR2 (germline): ENHRY, SYGVKD. CDR3 sequence: CAISEGVPETQYF. The CDR3, as DNA: TGTGCCATCAGTGAAGGGGTGCCCGAGACCCAGTACTTC.

The CDR3 loop reads CASSNDRGGSEAFF. CDR3 DNA: TGTGCCAGCAGTAACGACAGGGGAGGGTCTGAAGCTTTCTTT. The rearrangement links TRBV6-2 or TRBV6-3 to TRBJ1-1; 8 bases agree with TRBD1. The trim removed 5 bases at V and 6 bases at J, leaving 8 bases unmatched. There are 14 residues in the CDR3. The germline gives CDR1 MNHEY, CDR2 SVGEGT.